This T cell receptor beta chain was sequenced in a study of blood T cell repertoires in COVID-19. For the study at large: COVID-19 samples collected from the United States, Italy and Spain covered acute and convalescent phases. T cells, B-cell-depleted T cells, or PBMCs supplied cDNA or gDNA.

Authors' data handling: Reference gene primer amplification yielded estimated nucleated cell counts. Clones were read by immunoSEQ multiplex PCR, and TCRdb kept only the in-frame ones, dropping some. That table furnishes V, J and clone size, whereas the DNA furnished D and trimming. The data show approximately 84,000 clones, with more than 65% seen just once and 16% held by the top ten. This clone was found once. Germline V gives CDR1 LGHDT, CDR2 YNNKEL (reference sequence). Losses at the gene ends were 4 bases for V and 8 bases for J; bases not matched to a gene: 16. The CDR3 runs to 16 residues. The chain uses TRBV3-1 (or the pseudogene TRBV3-2) and TRBJ1-2; 7 bases are shared with TRBD1. The sequencing input was peripheral blood. The sequence was collected from a human donor in a cohort sampled during active COVID-19. CDR3 protein: CASSPQIATGFGGYTF. Here the CDR3 DNA reads TGTGCCAGCAGCCCTCAGATAGCGACAGGGTTTGGCGGCTACACCTTC.